This TCR beta chain was retrieved from a study of long-term antiretroviral therapy in people with HIV. Whole-study results and caveats: Records did not include ART adherence, viral resistance or therapy changes. ART preceded a rise in diversity that nonetheless stayed lower than in transplant donor controls. Older ART regimens were possibly in use when the blood was collected between 2004 and 2017.

Investigators performed immunoSEQ version v3.0 at survey level. Repertoires were generated with immunoSEQ multiplex PCR, while TCRdb's copy carries only in-frame clones and drops some. Altogether some 22,000 clones are present, 70% to 90% being singletons, with the ten largest covering around 4.6%. About this clone: Its antigen is not identified.

The receptor's source is a man aged 60 to 69 with HIV. The sample in question was unsorted PBMCs, obtained 1.3 years after starting antiretroviral therapy.

The CDR3 region is CASSLARTGPYEQYF. In DNA form, the CDR3 reads TGTGCCAGCAGCTTAGCGCGGACAGGCCCTTACGAGCAGTACTTC. This chain connects TRBV7-6 to TRBJ2-7, with 7 bases identical to TRBD1. Germline V CDR1 and CDR2: SGHVS, FNYEAQ. J was trimmed by 4 bases and V by 0 bases; bases with no gene match: 6. The CDR3 runs 15 residues. The entire variable domain, with the rest obtained from reference TRBV7-6 and TRBJ2-7, is as follows: GAGVSQSPRYKVTKRGQDVALRCDPISGHVSLYWYRQALGQGPEFLTYFNYEAQQDKSGLPNDRFSAERPEGSISTLTIQRTEQRDSAMYRCASSLARTGPYEQYFGPGTRLTVT.